These 20 T cell receptor beta chains came from one sample sequenced in a study of human T cells and chemical hapten exposure. Time point in this sample: pre-sensitization, week 0. The treatment: therapeutic diphenylcyclopropenone sensitization with weekly scalp DPC. TCRdb re-analysed the RACE reads in MiXCR, keeping a single row per CDR3 protein. This table holds more than 300,000 distinct CDR3 sequences, 4.5% to 7% found once. This specimen was whole blood, taken in connection with sensitization to the hapten diphenylcyclopropenone (DPC). These receptors were taken from a woman aged 18-30 years with alopecia areata. Some clones in this sample may be carry-over from other donors' samples.

The sample holds a few counts of this clonotype. The rearrangement uses TRBV5-4 and TRBJ2-3; TRBD2 might be the D (6 bases). V lost 1 base and J 0 bases, leaving 15 bases between the germline ends. The germline gives CDR1 SGHNT, CDR2 YYREEE (reference sequence). The CDR3 contains 17 residues. CDR3 amino acids: CASSLTRRGFSTDTQYF. In DNA form, the CDR3 reads TGTGCCAGCAGCTTGACGAGGCGGGGATTTAGCACAGATACGCAGTATTTT.

This clonotype was picked up a small number of times. The rearrangement links TRBV6-5 to TRBJ1-1, with D unresolved. CDR3 length: 15 amino acids. Germline CDR1 is MNHEY and CDR2 is SVGAGI. Trimming left V 0 bases short and J 5 bases short, with 13 bases between. The CDR3 loop is CASSYSRSGVTEAFF. The CDR3 DNA reads as TGTGCCAGCAGTTACTCGAGGTCCGGGGTTACTGAAGCTTTCTTT.

The chain couples TRBV7-9 to TRBJ1-5; 8 nucleotides line up with TRBD1. V dropped 3 bases and J dropped 0; count of bases not matched to a gene: 7. The CDR3 covers 17 residues. Germline V gene sequence: CDR1 SEHNR, CDR2 FQNEAQ (reference sequence). The CDR3 DNA reads TGTGCCAGCAGCTTTGGACAGGGAGGCTATAGCAATCAGCCCCAGCATTTT. The encoded protein is CASSFGQGGYSNQPQHF.

This clonotype has more than one count but fewer than ten. V is TRBV7-9 and J is TRBJ2-2; perhaps TRBD1 as D (6 bases). Germline-derived CDR1 and CDR2 are SEHNR and FQNEAQ (reference sequence). The CDR3 totals 19 residues. V lost 5 bases to trimming and J lost 4 bases, with 26 bases between them. CDR3 residues: CASSGPPRGQNLATGELFF. The CDR3 nucleotides are TGTGCCAGCAGCGGACCCCCCCGAGGACAGAATTTGGCCACCGGGGAGCTGTTTTTT.

This clonotype was detected a few times. V and J are TRBV11-2 and TRBJ1-1, with D unclear. The CDR3 spans 13 residues. Trimming removed 5 bases from V and 7 bases from J, with 14 bases in between. CDR1 is SGHAT, CDR2 FQNNGV, per germline. CDR3 nucleotide sequence: TGTGCCAGCAGCAACTCCCAGCGGTTTGAAGCTTTCTTT. It is translated as CASSNSQRFEAFF.

This chain links TRBV9 with TRBJ2-2; 7 nucleotides match TRBD1. Germline CDR1 is SGDLS and CDR2 is YYNGEE. V was clipped by 4 bases and J by 10 bases; unmatched bases: 19. The CDR3 has 17 amino acids. CDR3 DNA: TGTGCCAGCAGCTTATCGACAGGGTCGGAGGTCGGGGCGGAGCTGTTTTTT. It encodes CASSLSTGSEVGAELFF.

In its sample, this clonotype was seen a few times. V is TRBV6-6 and J is TRBJ1-2; D gene uncertain. The CDR3 length is 11 residues. CDR1 MNHNY and CDR2 SVGAGI come from the germline V gene (reference sequence). Trimming removed 6 bases at V and 2 bases at J, with 4 bases between. The CDR3 is CASRENYGYTF. Here the CDR3 DNA reads TGTGCCAGCAGGGAGAACTATGGCTACACCTTC.

The table lists this clonotype with a few counts. This sequence joins TRBV5-5 and TRBJ2-3, with D tentatively TRBD1 or TRBD2 (5 bases each). The germline V gene encodes CDR1 SGHKS and CDR2 YYEKEE (reference sequence). V lost 5 bases and J lost 6, with 22 bases in between. The CDR3 is 16 residues long. The CDR3 DNA follows: TGTGCCAGCAGTTTTGCACGGGACCACATCATGGATACGCAGTATTTT. Protein sequence: CASSFARDHIMDTQYF.

This clonotype showed up just a few times. The chain combines TRBV6-5 with TRBJ1-6, with TRBD1 matching over 8 bases. Looked up from germline, CDR1 is MNHEY and CDR2 is SVGAGI. This CDR3 is built from 14 residues. The trim removed 7 bases at V and 9 bases at J, leaving 8 bases unmatched. The CDR3 bases are TGTGCCAGCAAACATGACAGGGGTGGTTCACCCCTCCACTTT. It specifies CASKHDRGGSPLHF.

Many counts were recorded for this clonotype. The chain couples TRBV27 to TRBJ2-3; no firm D call. V was pared by 6 bases and J by 1 base, with 17 bases between. Germline V gene sequence: CDR1 MNHEY, CDR2 SMNVEV (reference sequence). The CDR3 consists of 16 residues. The CDR3 DNA reads as TGTGCCAGCAGACTTGCGTCACCGGTTGGCACAGATACGCAGTATTTT. Translating gives CASRLASPVGTDTQYF.

There are a few counts of this clonotype. This chain joins TRBV6-2 or TRBV6-3 and TRBJ1-1; TRBD1 aligns across 7 bases. The CDR3 runs to 14 residues. V lost 0 bases and J lost 5; bases outside the gene matches: 3. CDR1 is MNHEY and CDR2 is SVGEGT in the germline V gene. DNA of the CDR3: TGTGCCAGCAGTTACTCGCAGGGGGGGACTGAAGCTTTCTTT. It yields the protein CASSYSQGGTEAFF.

The chain couples TRBV4-2 to TRBJ1-6, with TRBD1 identical over 8 bases. This CDR3 contains 15 residues. J was trimmed by 7 bases and V by 0 bases; bases with no gene match: 2. Germline V gene lookup returns CDR1 LGHNA and CDR2 YNFKEQ. The CDR3, as DNA: TGTGCCAGCAGCCAAGACGACAGGGGAAATTCACCCCTCCACTTT. As protein: CASSQDDRGNSPLHF.

The V call is TRBV7-9, the J call TRBJ1-6; D ambiguous. V was cut by 5 bases and J by 10 bases, with 12 bases left in between. Germline lookup yields CDR1 SEHNR and CDR2 FQNEAQ (reference sequence). The CDR3 spans 13 residues. The chain's CDR3 is CASSLAAESPLHF. In nucleotides, the CDR3 is TGTGCCAGCAGCCTTGCAGCGGAGTCACCCCTCCACTTT. Full variable domain (rest looked up from reference TRBV7-9 and TRBJ1-6): DTGVSQNPRHKITKRGQNVTFRCDPISEHNRLYWYRQTLGQGPEFLTYFQNEAQLEKSRLLSDRFSAERPKGSFSTLEIQRTEQGDSAMYLCASSLAAESPLHFGNGTRLTVT.

The chain combines TRBV24-1 with TRBJ2-1; no firm D call. Germline-derived CDR1 and CDR2 are KGHDR and SFDVKD. The CDR3 length is 15 residues. V was cut by 3 bases and J by 4 bases, with 12 bases left in between. The CDR3, as DNA: TGTGCCACCAGTGATCCGGCCGTGGGTTACAATGAGCAGTTCTTC. Protein product: CATSDPAVGYNEQFF.

The chain joins TRBV12-3 or TRBV12-4 to TRBJ1-5; TRBD1 might be the D (5 bases). The V and J ends lost 6 bases and 1 base respectively, with 13 bases between them. The CDR3 is 15 residues long. CDR3 nucleotides: TGTGCCAGCAGAACCCGGGACGGGAGCAATCAGCCCCAGCATTTT. Protein product: CASRTRDGSNQPQHF.

Only a few counts were recorded for this clonotype. V usage is TRBV6-5 and J usage is TRBJ2-1; 11 nucleotides match TRBD2. Germline V CDR1 and CDR2: MNHEY, SVGAGI. The CDR3 loop spans 17 amino acids. J gave up 2 bases and V 2 bases, and 5 bases lay outside the gene matches. The CDR3 sequence is CASSYGSGGAPYNEQFF. CDR3 DNA sequence: TGTGCCAGCAGTTACGGTAGCGGGGGGGCCCCCTACAATGAGCAGTTCTTC.

This clonotype was counted ten times or more. As DNA, the CDR3 is TGTGCCAGCAGCAGCGGGACTAGCGGGGGTAGCTCCTACAATGAGCAGTTCTTC. Protein sequence: CASSSGTSGGSSYNEQFF. V and J are TRBV3-1 and TRBJ2-1; TRBD2 matches at 14 bases. Unmatched junction bases numbered 6, after V lost 5 bases and J lost 0 bases. Germline V CDR1 and CDR2: LGHDT, YNNKEL (reference sequence). The CDR3 consists of 18 residues.

This clonotype has more than one count but fewer than ten. The chain combines TRBV27 with TRBJ2-1, with D tentatively TRBD1 (6 bases). V lost 5 bases and J 8 bases, leaving 13 bases between the germline ends. This CDR3 has 13 amino acids. Per the germline V gene, CDR1 is MNHEY and CDR2 is SMNVEV (reference sequence). The DNA of the CDR3 is TGTGCCAGCAGTGCCAGGGGAATCGATGAGCAGTTCTTC. Translation: CASSARGIDEQFF.

This clonotype was counted at least ten times. The rearrangement joins TRBV6-5 to TRBJ1-5; D is undetermined. The CDR3 covers 13 residues. With 5 bases removed from V and 1 base from J, the gap between germline ends came to 6 bases. Germline V gene data show CDR1 as MNHEY and CDR2 as SVGAGI. CDR3 sequence reads: CASSRTSNQPQHF. CDR3 coding DNA: TGTGCCAGCAGTCGGACGAGCAATCAGCCCCAGCATTTT.

The chain has TRBV7-2 and TRBJ2-2; 11 nucleotides align to TRBD1. J lost 5 bases, V lost 5 bases, and 4 bases had no gene match. The CDR3 runs to 15 residues. Germline loops: CDR1 SGHTA, CDR2 FQGNSA. CDR3 DNA: TGTGCCAGCAGCCGGGGACAGGGGGGGACCGGGGAGCTGTTTTTT. Amino acids: CASSRGQGGTGELFF.